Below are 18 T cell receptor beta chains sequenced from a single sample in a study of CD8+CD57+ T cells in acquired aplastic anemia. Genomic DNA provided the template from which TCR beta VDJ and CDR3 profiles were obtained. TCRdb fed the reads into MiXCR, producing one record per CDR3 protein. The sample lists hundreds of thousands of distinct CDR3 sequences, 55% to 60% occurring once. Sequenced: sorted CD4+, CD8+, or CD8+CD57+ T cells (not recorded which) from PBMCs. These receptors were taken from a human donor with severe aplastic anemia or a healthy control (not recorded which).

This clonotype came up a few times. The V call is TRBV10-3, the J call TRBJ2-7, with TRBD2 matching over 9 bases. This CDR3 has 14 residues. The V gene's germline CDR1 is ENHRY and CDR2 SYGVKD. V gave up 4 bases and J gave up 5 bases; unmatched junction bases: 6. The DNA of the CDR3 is TGTGCCATCAGTGGATTAGCGGGGGTGAACGAGCAGTACTTC. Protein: CAISGLAGVNEQYF.

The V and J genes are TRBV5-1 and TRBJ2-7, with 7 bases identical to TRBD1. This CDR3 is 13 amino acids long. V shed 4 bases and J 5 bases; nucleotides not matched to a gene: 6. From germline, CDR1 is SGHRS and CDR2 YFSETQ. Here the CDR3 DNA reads TGCGCCAGCAGCCGCGACAGGGCCGACGAGCAGTACTTC. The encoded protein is CASSRDRADEQYF.

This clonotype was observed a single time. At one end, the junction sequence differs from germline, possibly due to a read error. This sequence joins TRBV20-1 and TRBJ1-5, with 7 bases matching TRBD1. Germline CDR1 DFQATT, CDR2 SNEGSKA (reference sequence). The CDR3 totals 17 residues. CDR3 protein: CGARDPQGEVSNQPQHF. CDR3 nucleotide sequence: TGCGGTGCTAGAGATCCTCAGGGGGAGGTTAGCAATCAGCCCCAGCATTTT.

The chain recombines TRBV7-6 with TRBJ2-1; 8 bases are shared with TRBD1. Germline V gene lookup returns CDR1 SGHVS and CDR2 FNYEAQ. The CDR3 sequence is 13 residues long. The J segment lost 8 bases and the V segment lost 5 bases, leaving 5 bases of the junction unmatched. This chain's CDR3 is CASSAQGAYEQFF. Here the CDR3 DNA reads TGTGCCAGCAGCGCCCAGGGGGCCTATGAGCAGTTCTTC.

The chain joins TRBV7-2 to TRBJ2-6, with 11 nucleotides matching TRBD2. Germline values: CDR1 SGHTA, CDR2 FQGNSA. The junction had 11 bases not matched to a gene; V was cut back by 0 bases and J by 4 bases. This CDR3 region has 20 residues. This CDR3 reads CASSLALAGDQTAGANVLTF. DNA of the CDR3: TGTGCCAGCAGCTTAGCACTAGCGGGGGACCAAACCGCAGGGGCCAACGTCCTGACTTTC. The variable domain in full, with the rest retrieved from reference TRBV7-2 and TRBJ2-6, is GAGVSQSPSNKVTEKGKDVELRCDPISGHTALYWYRQSLGQGLEFLIYFQGNSAPDKSGLPSDRFSAERTGGSVSTLTIQRTQQEDSAVYLCASSLALAGDQTAGANVLTFGAGSRLTVL.

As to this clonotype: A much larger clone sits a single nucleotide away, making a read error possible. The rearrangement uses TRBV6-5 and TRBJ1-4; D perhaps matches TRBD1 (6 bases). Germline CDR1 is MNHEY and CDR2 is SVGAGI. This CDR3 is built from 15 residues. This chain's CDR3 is CASSYRTAGNEKLSF. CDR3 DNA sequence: TGTGCCAGCAGTTATAGGACAGCCGGTAATGAAAAACTGTCTTTT.

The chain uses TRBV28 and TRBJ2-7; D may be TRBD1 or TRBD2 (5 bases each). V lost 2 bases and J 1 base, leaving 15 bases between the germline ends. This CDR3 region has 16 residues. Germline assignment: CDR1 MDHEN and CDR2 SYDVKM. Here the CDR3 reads CASSLSPGPRSYEQYF. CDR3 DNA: TGTGCCAGCAGTTTAAGTCCGGGACCGCGATCCTACGAGCAGTACTTC.

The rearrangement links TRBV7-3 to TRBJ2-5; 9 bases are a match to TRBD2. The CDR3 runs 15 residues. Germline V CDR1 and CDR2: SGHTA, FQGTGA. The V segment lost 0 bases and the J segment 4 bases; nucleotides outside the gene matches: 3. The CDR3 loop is CASSLTRGGGETQYF. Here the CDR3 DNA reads TGTGCCAGCAGCTTAACGCGGGGGGGCGGAGAGACCCAGTACTTC.

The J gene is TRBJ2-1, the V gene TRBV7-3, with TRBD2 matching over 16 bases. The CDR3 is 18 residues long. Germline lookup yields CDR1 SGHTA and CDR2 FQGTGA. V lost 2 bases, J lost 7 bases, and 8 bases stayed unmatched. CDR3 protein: CASSLPGTSGGAVNEQFF. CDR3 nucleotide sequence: TGTGCCAGCAGCTTACCCGGGACTAGCGGGGGGGCGGTAAATGAGCAGTTCTTC.

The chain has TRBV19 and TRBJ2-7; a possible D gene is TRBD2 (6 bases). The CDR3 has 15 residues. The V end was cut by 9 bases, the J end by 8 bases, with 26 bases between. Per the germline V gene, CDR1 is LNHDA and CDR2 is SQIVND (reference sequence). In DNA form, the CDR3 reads TGTGCCAGCAGTGAGATGGGGCGGGATGGATCTCAGCAGTACTTC. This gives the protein CASSEMGRDGSQQYF.

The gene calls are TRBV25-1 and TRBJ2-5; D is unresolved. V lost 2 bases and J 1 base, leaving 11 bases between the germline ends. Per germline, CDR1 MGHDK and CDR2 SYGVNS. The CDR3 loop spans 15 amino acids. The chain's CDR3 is CASSEILQRQETQYF. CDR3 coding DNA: TGTGCCAGCAGTGAAATTCTACAGCGCCAAGAGACCCAGTACTTC.

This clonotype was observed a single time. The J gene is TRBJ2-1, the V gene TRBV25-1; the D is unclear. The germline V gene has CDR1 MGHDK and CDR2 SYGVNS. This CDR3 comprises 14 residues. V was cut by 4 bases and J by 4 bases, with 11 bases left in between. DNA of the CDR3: TGTGCCAGCAGTGGTTCTAAGTTGTACAATGAGCAGTTCTTC. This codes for CASSGSKLYNEQFF.

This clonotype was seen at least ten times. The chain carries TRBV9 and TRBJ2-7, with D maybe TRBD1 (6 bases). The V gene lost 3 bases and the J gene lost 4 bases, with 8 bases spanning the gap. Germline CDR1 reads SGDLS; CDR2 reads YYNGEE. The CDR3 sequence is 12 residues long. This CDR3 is CASSATGYEQYF. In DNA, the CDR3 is TGTGCCAGCAGCGCTACAGGGTACGAGCAGTACTTC.

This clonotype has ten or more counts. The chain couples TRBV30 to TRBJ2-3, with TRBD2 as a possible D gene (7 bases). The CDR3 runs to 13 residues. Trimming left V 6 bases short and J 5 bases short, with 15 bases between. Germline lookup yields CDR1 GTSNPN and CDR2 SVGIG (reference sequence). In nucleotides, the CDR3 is TGTGCCTGTGATGGGGGGGCAGGAGATACGCAGTATTTT. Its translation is CACDGGAGDTQYF. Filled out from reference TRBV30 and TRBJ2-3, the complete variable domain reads SQTIHQWPATLVQPVGSPLSLECTVEGTSNPNLYWYRQAAGRGLQLLFYSVGIGQISSEVPQNLSASRPQDRQFILSSKKLLLSDSGFYLCACDGGAGDTQYFGPGTRLTVL.

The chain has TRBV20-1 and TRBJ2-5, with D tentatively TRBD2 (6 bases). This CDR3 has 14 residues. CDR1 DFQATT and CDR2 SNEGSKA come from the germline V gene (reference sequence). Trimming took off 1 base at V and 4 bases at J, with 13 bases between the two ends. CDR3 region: CSARGEREAETQYF. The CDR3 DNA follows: TGCAGTGCTAGAGGCGAGAGGGAGGCAGAGACCCAGTACTTC.

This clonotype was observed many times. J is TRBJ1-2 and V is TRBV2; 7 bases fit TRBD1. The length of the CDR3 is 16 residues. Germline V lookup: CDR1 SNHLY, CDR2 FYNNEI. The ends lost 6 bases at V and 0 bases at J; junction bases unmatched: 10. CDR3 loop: CASRTGTEIPNYGYTF. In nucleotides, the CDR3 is TGTGCCAGCAGGACCGGGACAGAAATCCCTAACTATGGCTACACCTTC.

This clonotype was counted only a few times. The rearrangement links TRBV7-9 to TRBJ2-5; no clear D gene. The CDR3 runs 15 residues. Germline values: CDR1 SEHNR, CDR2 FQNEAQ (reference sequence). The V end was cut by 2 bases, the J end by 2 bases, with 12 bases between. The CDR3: CASSLKGGVQETQYF. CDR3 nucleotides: TGTGCCAGCAGCTTAAAGGGCGGTGTACAAGAGACCCAGTACTTC.

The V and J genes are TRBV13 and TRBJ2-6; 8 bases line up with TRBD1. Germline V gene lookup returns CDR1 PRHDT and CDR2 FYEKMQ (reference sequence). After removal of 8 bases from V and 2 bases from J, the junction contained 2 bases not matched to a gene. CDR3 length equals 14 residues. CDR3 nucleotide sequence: TGTGCCAGCCAGGACAGGGCTGGGGCCAACGTCCTGACTTTC. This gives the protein CASQDRAGANVLTF. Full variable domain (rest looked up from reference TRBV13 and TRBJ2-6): AAGVIQSPRHLIKEKRETATLKCYPIPRHDTVYWYQQGPGQDPQFLISFYEKMQSDKGSIPDRFSAQQFSDYHSELNMSSLELGDSALYFCASQDRAGANVLTFGAGSRLTVL.